Listed here are 17 T cell receptor beta chains from one sample, sequenced in a study of blood T cell repertoires in COVID-19. Data came from immunoSEQ multiplex PCR; TCRdb stores just in-frame clones and leaves some out. The repertoire has 130,000 to 150,000 clones, 87% of them found once; the top ten carry less than 10%. The source material was peripheral blood. These receptors came from a woman in her forties or fifties with active or convalescent COVID-19.

V is TRBV4-1 and J is TRBJ2-1, with 7 bases lining up with TRBD2. Germline V lookup: CDR1 MGHRA, CDR2 YSYEKL. J was trimmed by 7 bases and V by 8 bases; bases with no gene match: 11. The CDR3 has 14 amino acids. CDR3 in DNA: TGCGCCAGCCGCCCTCCAGGCGGGAGTAATGAGCAGTTCTTC. Encoded protein: CASRPPGGSNEQFF.

The chain joins TRBV5-1 to TRBJ2-5, with 7 bases lining up with TRBD2. Losses at the gene ends were 0 bases for V and 0 bases for J; bases not matched to a gene: 2. CDR1 is SGHRS and CDR2 is YFSETQ in the germline V gene. The CDR3 runs to 15 residues. The CDR3 DNA sequence: TGCGCCAGCAGCTTGGGCCGGGGGGACCAAGAGACCCAGTACTTC. This sequence encodes CASSLGRGDQETQYF.

The J gene is TRBJ1-4, the V gene TRBV23-1, with D possibly TRBD1 on 6 matching bases. TRBV23-1 is given ORF status, its function remaining uncertain. This CDR3 spans 14 amino acids. V was trimmed by 8 bases and J by 6 bases, leaving 16 bases between them. As DNA, the CDR3 is TGCGCCAGCTTTACCTACAGGGTCTATGAAAAACTGTTTTTT. This gives the protein CASFTYRVYEKLFF.

This clone showed up just a few times. The J gene is TRBJ1-5, the V gene TRBV5-1, with 11 nucleotides matching TRBD1. The CDR3 totals 16 residues. CDR1 is SGHRS and CDR2 is YFSETQ in the germline V gene. V lost 3 bases and J lost 4; bases outside the gene matches: 6. CDR3 sequence: CASSSGTGGFNQPQHF. The CDR3 DNA reads as TGCGCCAGCAGCTCCGGGACAGGGGGTTTTAATCAGCCCCAGCATTTT.

This chain joins TRBV5-1 and TRBJ2-1; possible D gene TRBD2, 6 bases. The CDR3 extends over 13 amino acids. Germline V lookup: CDR1 SGHRS, CDR2 YFSETQ. The ends were cut back, 0 bases at V and 9 bases at J, with 10 bases in the middle. The CDR3 loop is CASSLVLASEQFF. The CDR3 bases are TGCGCCAGCAGCTTGGTACTAGCAAGTGAGCAGTTCTTC.

The chain combines TRBV21-1 with TRBJ1-2. TRBV21-1 is shown as a pseudogene. This CDR3 is built from 15 residues. This CDR3 is CASNPTGVVSWVYTF. Written as DNA, the CDR3 is TGTGCCAGTAATCCGACGGGGGTAGTGAGTTGGGTCTACACCTTC.

The chain is built from TRBV7-9 and TRBJ1-1; the D is unclear. The CDR3 runs 15 residues. Germline lookup yields CDR1 SEHNR and CDR2 FQNEAQ (reference sequence). V gave up 5 bases and J gave up 2 bases, with 15 bases separating them. DNA for the CDR3: TGTGCCAGCAGCCCCCGGGGAAGGGAAAACACTGAAGCTTTCTTT. It yields the protein CASSPRGRENTEAFF. Filled out from reference TRBV7-9 and TRBJ1-1, the complete variable domain reads DTGVSQNPRHKITKRGQNVTFRCDPISEHNRLYWYRQTLGQGPEFLTYFQNEAQLEKSRLLSDRFSAERPKGSFSTLEIQRTEQGDSAMYLCASSPRGRENTEAFFGQGTRLTVV.

This clone has only a few counts. The genes are TRBV4-3 and TRBJ2-1, with 8 bases aligning to TRBD2. Germline V gene data show CDR1 as LGHNA and CDR2 as YSLEER. The CDR3 has 16 amino acids. V shed 1 base, J shed 3 bases, and the junction held 5 bases outside the gene matches. The CDR3 region has the DNA TGCGCCAGCAGCCAAGCACCGCGGGGGGACTACAATGAGCAGTTCTTC. This sequence encodes CASSQAPRGDYNEQFF.

The chain has TRBV7-9 and TRBJ1-2, with TRBD1 identical over 7 bases. The CDR3 runs to 14 residues. V shed 6 bases and J 5 bases; nucleotides not matched to a gene: 9. Germline V lookup: CDR1 SEHNR, CDR2 FQNEAQ (reference sequence). In DNA form, the CDR3 reads TGTGCCAGCAGTTTCACAGGGGAACGATATGGCTACACCTTC. The encoded protein is CASSFTGERYGYTF.

For the CDR3, the DNA is TGTGCCAGCAGCAAAGTTAGACAGTATAATGAAAAACTGTTTTTT. Encoded protein: CASSKVRQYNEKLFF. V gene TRBV21-1 combines with J gene TRBJ1-4; TRBD1 reflects the table's D call only, with no check against the DNA. TRBV21-1 is listed as a pseudogene. The CDR3 runs to 15 residues.

This clone occurred many times. This sequence joins TRBV7-2 and TRBJ1-2; 7 nucleotides line up with TRBD1. Germline V gene data show CDR1 as SGHTA and CDR2 as FQGNSA. The CDR3 sequence is 14 residues long. Germline trimming cut 4 bases from V and 6 bases from J; bases unmatched to any gene: 8. The CDR3 spells CASSSRQGIHGYTF. The CDR3 DNA reads TGTGCCAGCAGCTCGAGACAGGGAATCCATGGCTACACCTTC.

This clone was counted ten times or more. The genes are TRBV29-1 and TRBJ2-5; D might be TRBD2 (6 bases). V lost 7 bases, J lost 4 bases, and 19 bases lay in between. The CDR3 has 14 residues. CDR1 is SQVTM, CDR2 ANQGSEA, per germline. CDR3 coding DNA: TGCAGCGCCTCGGAGCCTGGCGGGATAGAGACCCAGTACTTC. This codes for CSASEPGGIETQYF.

CDR3 sequence (DNA): TGTGCTAGTGGCCTAGCGATCGATGAGCAGTTCTTC. Translating it yields CASGLAIDEQFF. V usage is TRBV12-5 and J usage is TRBJ2-1, with a tentative D call TRBD2 (6 bases). V was trimmed by 6 bases and J by 8 bases, leaving 11 bases between them. The CDR3 is 12 residues long. Per the germline V gene, CDR1 is LGHNT and CDR2 is FRNRAP.

This clone appeared a few times. The rearrangement joins TRBV6-2 or TRBV6-3 to TRBJ2-5, with TRBD2 matching over 7 bases. The junction had 9 bases not matched to a gene; V was cut back by 3 bases and J by 2 bases. Germline lookup yields CDR1 MNHEY and CDR2 SVGEGT. The CDR3 spans 16 residues. The CDR3 region has the DNA TGTGCCAGCAGTTATTATCTAGCGGACAAACAAGAGACCCAGTACTTC. It yields the protein CASSYYLADKQETQYF.

To note about this clone: A read error may produce the germline difference seen at one junction end. The gene calls are TRBV7-7 and TRBJ2-5; 11 nucleotides align to TRBD2. Germline V lookup: CDR1 SSHAT, CDR2 FNYEAQ (reference sequence). The CDR3 spans 15 residues. In DNA, the CDR3 is TGTGCTAGCAGCTTACTAGCGGGGGTCCAAGAGACCCAGTACTTC. Protein product: CASSLLAGVQETQYF.

The chain links TRBV4-2 to TRBJ2-1; 11 bases are shared with TRBD2. V dropped 4 bases and J dropped 6; count of bases not matched to a gene: 8. Germline V gene sequence: CDR1 LGHNA, CDR2 YNFKEQ. The CDR3 has 16 amino acids. The CDR3 reads CASSRSMTSGANEQFF. DNA for the CDR3: TGTGCCAGCAGCCGGAGCATGACTAGCGGGGCCAATGAGCAGTTCTTC.

The rearrangement joins TRBV27 to TRBJ1-1; weak D call: TRBD1 (6 bases). There are 13 residues in the CDR3. CDR1 MNHEY and CDR2 SMNVEV come from the germline V gene (reference sequence). Trimming pared 4 bases from V and 5 bases from J, leaving 11 bases between. In nucleotides, the CDR3 is TGTGCCAGCAGTTCGGACAGTCGGACTGAAGCTTTCTTT. Protein: CASSSDSRTEAFF.